This T cell receptor beta chain originates from a study of T-cell memory formation after mild COVID-19. Whole-study results and caveats: Some responding clones appeared in pre-infection memory, suggesting cross-reactive memory joined.

This clonotype has just a few counts. Antigen specificity is unknown. MiXCR was run by TCRdb on the 5' RACE reads, yielding one entry per CDR3 protein. The sample has about 430,000 distinct CDR3 sequences; 20% to 25% are singletons. The sample comprised PBMCs or a T cell subset sorted from them (not recorded which). This TCR came from an adult woman who had mild COVID-19 (a few samples of this study predate the infection). Cell type and time point are not known.

CDR3 loop: CAPRPNYGYTF. In DNA form, the CDR3 reads TGTGCCCCTCGCCCTAACTATGGCTACACCTTC. This chain connects TRBV30 to TRBJ1-2; D gene uncertain. CDR3 length: 11 residues. V lost 8 bases, J lost 0 bases, and 7 bases lay in between. In germline, CDR1 is GTSNPN, CDR2 SVGIG (reference sequence).